These 17 T cell receptor beta chains share one sample of origin, sequenced in a study of blood T cell repertoires in COVID-19. Assay used: immunoSEQ multiplex PCR; TCRdb lists only in-frame clones, some missing. This table has about 310,000 clones, more than 85% appearing once. The material sequenced was peripheral blood. These receptors all stem from a man between 65 and 85 years old with acute or convalescent COVID-19.

Turning to this clone: In the same sample, other DNA sequences code for this CDR3. V is TRBV20-1 and J is TRBJ2-5; a weak D match, TRBD2 (6 bases). CDR1 is DFQATT, CDR2 SNEGSKA, per germline (reference sequence). The CDR3 runs to 11 residues. CDR3 DNA sequence: TGCAGAGCGGGTGGCCAAGAGACCCAGTACTTC. Its translation: CRAGGQETQYF.

This clone was counted between two and nine times. This sequence joins TRBV10-2 and TRBJ2-4; 11 nucleotides line up with TRBD2. J lost 3 bases, V lost 4 bases, and 11 bases had no gene match. The CDR3 contains 18 residues. In germline, CDR1 is WSHSY, CDR2 SAAADI. CDR3 coding DNA: TGCGCCAGCAGTGTCCGATCCGCGGGACTAGCGGTCAAAAACATTCAGTACTTC. It specifies CASSVRSAGLAVKNIQYF.

This clone has just one count. V usage is TRBV7-9 and J usage is TRBJ2-7; D is perhaps TRBD2 (5 bases). Trimming left V 3 bases short and J 0 bases short, with 12 bases between. This CDR3 is built from 15 residues. Germline loops: CDR1 SEHNR, CDR2 FQNEAQ (reference sequence). This CDR3 is CASSFSGPSSYEQYF. The CDR3 DNA reads as TGTGCCAGCAGCTTCAGCGGACCGAGCTCCTACGAGCAGTACTTC.

V and J are TRBV9 and TRBJ2-3; 11 bases line up with TRBD2. Trimming cost V 0 bases and J 2 bases; bases outside gene matches: 2. Germline values: CDR1 SGDLS, CDR2 YYNGEE. This CDR3 comprises 16 residues. The chain's CDR3 is CASSVGGLADTDTQYF. The CDR3 DNA reads as TGTGCCAGCAGCGTAGGGGGACTAGCGGACACAGATACGCAGTATTTT.

This chain links TRBV7-9 with TRBJ2-2, with D tentatively TRBD2 (6 bases). CDR3 size: 16 residues. CDR1 and CDR2 from the germline V gene are SEHNR and FQNEAQ (reference sequence). V was shortened by 7 bases and J by 9 bases, with 24 bases between the two germline ends. DNA for the CDR3: TGTGCCAGCATACCCCGACGCGGGACGGTTCTCCGGGAGCTGTTTTTT. Translation gives CASIPRRGTVLRELFF.

The chain joins TRBV11-2 to TRBJ2-3; the match to TRBD2 covers 13 bases. Germline trimming cut 3 bases from V and 0 bases from J; bases unmatched to any gene: 3. The CDR3 consists of 17 residues. Germline lookup yields CDR1 SGHAT and CDR2 FQNNGV. CDR3 protein: CASSLGLAGSSTDTQYF. The CDR3 DNA is TGTGCCAGCAGCTTGGGACTAGCGGGGTCGAGCACAGATACGCAGTATTTT.

V is TRBV5-1 and J is TRBJ2-7, with a possible D match to TRBD1 (6 bases). V was shortened by 3 bases and J by 3 bases, with 16 bases between the two germline ends. The germline V gene encodes CDR1 SGHRS and CDR2 YFSETQ. The length of the CDR3 is 15 residues. CDR3 protein: CASSSLSGHNYEQYF. The CDR3, as DNA: TGCGCCAGCAGCTCCCTATCGGGACACAACTACGAGCAGTACTTC.

The chain employs TRBV3-1 (or the pseudogene TRBV3-2) and TRBJ2-7; 10 bases are shared with TRBD2. The CDR3 covers 17 residues. Germline V gene sequence: CDR1 LGHDT, CDR2 YNNKEL (reference sequence). Trimming at V came to 3 bases and at J to 3 bases, leaving 11 bases not matched to a gene. CDR3 residues: CASSQRITGTSDYEQYF. CDR3 coding DNA: TGTGCCAGCAGCCAGCGAATTACCGGGACTAGCGACTACGAGCAGTACTTC.

V is TRBV27 and J is TRBJ2-1; TRBD2 matches 14 bases. CDR1 MNHEY and CDR2 SMNVEV come from the germline V gene (reference sequence). The V gene end was trimmed by 5 bases and the J gene end by 6 bases; junction bases not matched to a gene: 3. The CDR3 consists of 15 residues. The CDR3 sequence: CASSPGTSGSNEQFF. In DNA form, the CDR3 reads TGTGCCAGCAGTCCCGGGACTAGCGGGAGCAATGAGCAGTTCTTC.

This clone was observed once. This sequence joins TRBV10-3 and TRBJ2-3, with 8 bases matching TRBD1. The CDR3 extends over 12 amino acids. V trimming: 10 bases; J trimming: 6 bases; junction bases outside the gene matches: 6. Germline CDR1 reads ENHRY; CDR2 reads SYGVKD. CDR3 DNA sequence: TGTGCCACGGGAACAGGGGGGGATACGCAGTATTTT. This sequence encodes CATGTGGDTQYF.

Note on this clone: Other DNA sequences from this sample encode an identical CDR3 as well. The V and J genes are TRBV20-1 and TRBJ2-7; D is perhaps TRBD1 (5 bases). This CDR3 is 11 amino acids long. V shed 4 bases and J shed 3 bases, with 7 bases lying between them. Germline loops: CDR1 DFQATT, CDR2 SNEGSKA (reference sequence). This CDR3 reads CSANQGYEQYF. CDR3 in DNA: TGCAGTGCTAATCAGGGCTACGAGCAGTACTTC.

V gene TRBV7-9 combines with J gene TRBJ1-6; TRBD1 agrees at 10 bases. This CDR3 is 15 amino acids long. V shed 5 bases and J 6 bases; nucleotides not matched to a gene: 4. Germline loops: CDR1 SEHNR, CDR2 FQNEAQ (reference sequence). Here the CDR3 DNA reads TGTGCCAGCAGCCCAGGGGACAGGGGTAATTCACCCCTCCACTTT. Its protein product is CASSPGDRGNSPLHF.

This clone was counted a single time. The gene calls are TRBV7-8 and TRBJ1-5; D is perhaps TRBD1 (5 bases). Germline CDR1 SGHVS, CDR2 FQNEAQ. The CDR3 runs 16 residues. The V end was cut by 1 base, the J end by 3 bases, with 13 bases between. The DNA for the CDR3 is TGTGCCAGCAGCTTAGAAGGAGGGACCCCCAATCAGCCCCAGCATTTT. This codes for CASSLEGGTPNQPQHF.

This chain connects TRBV28 to TRBJ1-6; 7 bases agree with TRBD1. This CDR3 region has 17 residues. After removal of 2 bases from V and 5 bases from J, the junction contained 9 bases not matched to a gene. Germline CDR1 reads MDHEN; CDR2 reads SYDVKM. The CDR3 reads CASSLVAGGSDNSPLHF. The CDR3 region has the DNA TGTGCCAGCAGTTTAGTGGCAGGGGGATCTGATAATTCACCCCTCCACTTT.

CDR3 sequence reads: CASSHRVEGADTQYF. The CDR3 nucleotides are TGTGCCAGCAGCCACCGAGTGGAAGGGGCAGATACGCAGTATTTT. The rearrangement joins TRBV3-1 (or the pseudogene TRBV3-2) to TRBJ2-3; a possible D gene is TRBD1 (5 bases). V shed 3 bases and J shed 4 bases, with 14 bases lying between them. Looked up from germline, CDR1 is LGHDT and CDR2 is YNNKEL (reference sequence). The CDR3 totals 15 residues.

The table lists this clone with a few counts. The V and J genes are TRBV5-6 and TRBJ1-6; the D gene is possibly TRBD1 (5 bases). The CDR3 extends over 14 amino acids. Trimming took 5 bases from V and 7 from J, leaving 13 bases between them. Germline-derived CDR1 and CDR2 are SGHDT and YYEEEE. The CDR3 is CASRNTGVNSPLHF. CDR3 DNA sequence: TGTGCCAGCAGAAACACAGGCGTGAATTCACCCCTCCACTTT.

The V gene is TRBV5-8, the J gene TRBJ1-2; D not certain. CDR1 SGHTS and CDR2 YDEGEE come from the germline V gene. The CDR3 is made up of 11 amino acids. Trimming left V 1 base short and J 8 bases short, with 6 bases between. The CDR3: CASSLFGGYTF. The CDR3 coding sequence is TGTGCCAGCAGCTTGTTCGGGGGCTACACCTTC. Filled out from reference TRBV5-8 and TRBJ1-2, the complete variable domain reads EAGVTQSPTHLIKTRGQQATLRCSPISGHTSVYWYQQALGLGLQFLLWYDEGEERNRGNFPPRFSGRQFPNYSSELNVNALELEDSALYLCASSLFGGYTFGSGTRLTVV.